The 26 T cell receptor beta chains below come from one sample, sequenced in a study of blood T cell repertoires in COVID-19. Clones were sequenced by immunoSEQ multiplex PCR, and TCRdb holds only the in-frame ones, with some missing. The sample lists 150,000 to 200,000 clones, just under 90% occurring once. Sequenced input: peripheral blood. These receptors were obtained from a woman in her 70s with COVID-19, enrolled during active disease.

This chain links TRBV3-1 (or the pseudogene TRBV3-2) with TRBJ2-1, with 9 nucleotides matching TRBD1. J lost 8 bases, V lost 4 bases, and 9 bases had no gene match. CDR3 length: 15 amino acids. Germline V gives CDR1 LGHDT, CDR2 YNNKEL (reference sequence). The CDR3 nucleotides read TGTGCCAGCAGCCCCCCGGGACAGGGAGGCGATGAGCAGTTCTTC. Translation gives CASSPPGQGGDEQFF.

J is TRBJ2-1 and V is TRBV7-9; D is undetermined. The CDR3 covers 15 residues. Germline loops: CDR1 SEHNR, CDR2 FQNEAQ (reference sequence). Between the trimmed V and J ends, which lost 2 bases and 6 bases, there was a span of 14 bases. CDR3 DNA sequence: TGTGCCAGCAGCTTAATGGTCTATCCCCGCAATGAGCAGTTCTTC. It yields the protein CASSLMVYPRNEQFF.

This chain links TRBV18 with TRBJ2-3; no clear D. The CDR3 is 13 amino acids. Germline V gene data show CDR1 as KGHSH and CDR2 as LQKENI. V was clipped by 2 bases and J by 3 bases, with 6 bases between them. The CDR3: CASSPVRTDTQYF. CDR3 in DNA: TGTGCCAGCTCACCAGTGCGTACAGATACGCAGTATTTT. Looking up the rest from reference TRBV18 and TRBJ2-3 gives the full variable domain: NAGVMQNPRHLVRRRGQEARLRCSPMKGHSHVYWYRQLPEEGLKFMVYLQKENIIDESGMPKERFSAEFPKEGPSILRIQQVVRGDSAAYFCASSPVRTDTQYFGPGTRLTVL.

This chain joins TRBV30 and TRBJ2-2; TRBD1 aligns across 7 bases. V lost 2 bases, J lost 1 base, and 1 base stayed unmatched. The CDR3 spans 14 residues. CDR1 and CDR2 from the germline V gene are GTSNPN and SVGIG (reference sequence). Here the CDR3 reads CAWSRQGNTGELFF. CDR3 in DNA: TGTGCCTGGAGTCGACAGGGGAACACCGGGGAGCTGTTTTTT.

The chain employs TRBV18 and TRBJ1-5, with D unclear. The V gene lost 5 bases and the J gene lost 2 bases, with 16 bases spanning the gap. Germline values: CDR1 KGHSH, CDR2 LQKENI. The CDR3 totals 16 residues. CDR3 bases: TGTGCCAGCTCATCCACGTGGGAGACGCGCAATCAGCCCCAGCATTTT. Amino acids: CASSSTWETRNQPQHF.

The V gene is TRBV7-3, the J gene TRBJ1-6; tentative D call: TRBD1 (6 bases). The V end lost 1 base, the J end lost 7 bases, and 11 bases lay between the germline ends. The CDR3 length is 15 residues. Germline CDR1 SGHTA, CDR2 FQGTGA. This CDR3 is CASSLRGQQNSPLHF. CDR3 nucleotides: TGTGCCAGCAGCTTAAGAGGACAGCAAAATTCACCCCTCCACTTT.

CDR3 amino acids: CSANDNSGINEKLFF. In DNA, the CDR3 is TGCAGTGCTAATGATAATTCAGGAATTAATGAAAAACTGTTTTTT. This sequence joins TRBV20-1 and TRBJ1-4, with unresolved D. Germline V CDR1 and CDR2: DFQATT, SNEGSKA (reference sequence). V was shortened by 4 bases and J by 4 bases, with 16 bases between the two germline ends. CDR3 length: 15 amino acids.

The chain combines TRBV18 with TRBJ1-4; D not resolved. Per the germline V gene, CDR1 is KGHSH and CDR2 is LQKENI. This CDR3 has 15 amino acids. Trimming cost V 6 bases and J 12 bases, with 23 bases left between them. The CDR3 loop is CASSLAGNSGEELFF. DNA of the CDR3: TGTGCCAGCTCCCTCGCGGGGAACTCGGGAGAGGAACTGTTTTTT.

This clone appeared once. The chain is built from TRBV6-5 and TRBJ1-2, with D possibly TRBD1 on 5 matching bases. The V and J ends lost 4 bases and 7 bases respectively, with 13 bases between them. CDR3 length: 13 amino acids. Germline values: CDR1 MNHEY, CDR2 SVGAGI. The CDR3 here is CASSSSQGFGYTF. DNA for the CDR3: TGTGCCAGCAGTTCCTCCCAGGGATTTGGCTACACCTTC.

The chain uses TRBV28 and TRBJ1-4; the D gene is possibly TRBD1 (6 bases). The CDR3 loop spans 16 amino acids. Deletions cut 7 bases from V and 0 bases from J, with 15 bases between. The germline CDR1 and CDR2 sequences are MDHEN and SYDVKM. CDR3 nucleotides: TGTGCCAGCAACTTTGACAGGCGAACAACTAATGAAAAACTGTTTTTT. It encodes CASNFDRRTTNEKLFF.

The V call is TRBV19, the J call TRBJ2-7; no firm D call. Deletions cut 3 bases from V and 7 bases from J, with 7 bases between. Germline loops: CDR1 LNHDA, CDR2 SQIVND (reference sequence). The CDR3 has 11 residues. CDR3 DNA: TGTGCCAGTAGTATCGGTGGTGAGCAGTACTTC. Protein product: CASSIGGEQYF.

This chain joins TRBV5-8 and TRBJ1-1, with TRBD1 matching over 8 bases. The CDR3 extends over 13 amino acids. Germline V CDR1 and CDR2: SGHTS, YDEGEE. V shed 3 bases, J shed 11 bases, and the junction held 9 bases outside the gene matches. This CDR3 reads CASSSRTGRGAFF. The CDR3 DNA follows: TGTGCCAGCAGCTCACGGACAGGGAGAGGGGCTTTCTTT.

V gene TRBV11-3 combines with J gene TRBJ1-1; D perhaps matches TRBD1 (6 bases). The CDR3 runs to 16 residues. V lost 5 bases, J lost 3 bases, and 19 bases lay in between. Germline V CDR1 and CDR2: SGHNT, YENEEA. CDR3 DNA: TGTGCCAGCAGCAAAACGGGAGGGGGGGCAGACACTGAAGCTTTCTTT. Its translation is CASSKTGGGADTEAFF.

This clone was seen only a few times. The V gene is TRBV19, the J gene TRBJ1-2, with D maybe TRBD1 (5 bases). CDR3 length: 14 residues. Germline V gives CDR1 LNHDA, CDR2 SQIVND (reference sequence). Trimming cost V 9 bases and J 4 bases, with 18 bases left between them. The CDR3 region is CASSTGGQLYGYTF. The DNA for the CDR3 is TGTGCCAGCTCGACGGGGGGTCAGCTCTATGGCTACACCTTC.

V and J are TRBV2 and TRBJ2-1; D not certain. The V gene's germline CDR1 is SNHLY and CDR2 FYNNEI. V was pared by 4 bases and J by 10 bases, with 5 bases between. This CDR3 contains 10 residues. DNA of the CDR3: TGTGCCAGCAGTGGAGTCGAGCAGTTCTTC. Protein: CASSGVEQFF.

CDR3 DNA sequence: TGTGCCAGCAGTTTTGCGCGGGGGGGGACTGGCTATGGCTACACCTTC. Its translation: CASSFARGGTGYGYTF. The chain joins TRBV28 to TRBJ1-2, with D maybe TRBD1 (5 bases). Per germline, CDR1 MDHEN and CDR2 SYDVKM. The CDR3 extends over 16 amino acids. V dropped 3 bases and J dropped 4 bases, with 18 bases sitting between them.

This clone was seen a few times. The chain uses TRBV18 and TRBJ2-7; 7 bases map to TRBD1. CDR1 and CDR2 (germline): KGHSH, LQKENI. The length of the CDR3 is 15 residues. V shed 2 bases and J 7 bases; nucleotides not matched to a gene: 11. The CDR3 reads CASSPSRQGAAEQYF. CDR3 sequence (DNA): TGTGCCAGCTCACCAAGCCGACAGGGTGCCGCGGAGCAGTACTTC.

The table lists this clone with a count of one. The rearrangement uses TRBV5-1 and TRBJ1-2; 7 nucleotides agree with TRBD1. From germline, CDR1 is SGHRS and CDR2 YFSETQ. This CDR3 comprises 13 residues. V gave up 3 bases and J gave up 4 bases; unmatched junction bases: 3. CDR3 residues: CASSWDSTYGYTF. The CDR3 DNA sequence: TGCGCCAGCAGCTGGGACAGTACCTATGGCTACACCTTC.

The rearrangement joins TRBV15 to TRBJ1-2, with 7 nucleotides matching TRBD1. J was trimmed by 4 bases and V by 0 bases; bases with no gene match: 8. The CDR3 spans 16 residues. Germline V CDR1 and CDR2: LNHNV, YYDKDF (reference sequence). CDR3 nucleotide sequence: TGTGCCACCAGCAGAGATAGGGTTCAGGGGGGCTATGGCTACACCTTC. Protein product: CATSRDRVQGGYGYTF.

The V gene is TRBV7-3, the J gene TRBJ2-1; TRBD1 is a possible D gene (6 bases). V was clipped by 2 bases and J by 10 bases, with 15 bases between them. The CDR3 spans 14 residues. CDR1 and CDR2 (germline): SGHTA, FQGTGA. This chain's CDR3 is CASSLVRSGTEQFF. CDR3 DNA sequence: TGTGCCAGCAGCTTAGTTCGTTCAGGGACAGAGCAGTTCTTC.

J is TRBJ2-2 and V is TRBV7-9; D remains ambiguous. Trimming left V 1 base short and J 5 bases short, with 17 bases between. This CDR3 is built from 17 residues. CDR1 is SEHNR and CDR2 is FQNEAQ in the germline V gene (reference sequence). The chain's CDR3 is CASSLEYSLAPTGELFF. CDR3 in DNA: TGTGCCAGCAGCTTAGAGTACAGCTTGGCTCCGACCGGGGAGCTGTTTTTT. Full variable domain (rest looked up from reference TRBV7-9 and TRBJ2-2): DTGVSQNPRHKITKRGQNVTFRCDPISEHNRLYWYRQTLGQGPEFLTYFQNEAQLEKSRLLSDRFSAERPKGSFSTLEIQRTEQGDSAMYLCASSLEYSLAPTGELFFGEGSRLTVL.

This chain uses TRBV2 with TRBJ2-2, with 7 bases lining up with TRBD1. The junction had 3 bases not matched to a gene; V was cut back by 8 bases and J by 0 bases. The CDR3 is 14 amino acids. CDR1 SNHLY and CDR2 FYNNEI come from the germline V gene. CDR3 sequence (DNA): TGTGCCAGCCTGGGGACAGCGAACACCGGGGAGCTGTTTTTT. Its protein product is CASLGTANTGELFF.

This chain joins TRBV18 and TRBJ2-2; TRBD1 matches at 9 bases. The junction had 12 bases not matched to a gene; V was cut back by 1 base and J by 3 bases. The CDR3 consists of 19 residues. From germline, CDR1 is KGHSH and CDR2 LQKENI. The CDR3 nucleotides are TGTGCCAGCTCACCACGGGACAGGGTAGAAATGCGGGACACCGGGGAGCTGTTTTTT. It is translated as CASSPRDRVEMRDTGELFF.

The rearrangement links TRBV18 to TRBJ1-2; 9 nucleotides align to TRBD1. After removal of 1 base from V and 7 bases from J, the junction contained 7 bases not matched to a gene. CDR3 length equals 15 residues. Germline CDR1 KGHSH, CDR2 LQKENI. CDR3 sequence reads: CASSPQLDRGGGYTF. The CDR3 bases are TGTGCCAGCTCACCACAATTGGACAGGGGCGGTGGCTACACCTTC.

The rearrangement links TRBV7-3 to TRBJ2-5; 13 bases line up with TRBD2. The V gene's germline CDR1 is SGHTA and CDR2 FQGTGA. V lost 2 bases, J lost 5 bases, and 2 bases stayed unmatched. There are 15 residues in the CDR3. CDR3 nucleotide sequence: TGTGCCAGCAGCTTAGGGACTAGCGGGGTGGAGACCCAGTACTTC. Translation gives CASSLGTSGVETQYF.

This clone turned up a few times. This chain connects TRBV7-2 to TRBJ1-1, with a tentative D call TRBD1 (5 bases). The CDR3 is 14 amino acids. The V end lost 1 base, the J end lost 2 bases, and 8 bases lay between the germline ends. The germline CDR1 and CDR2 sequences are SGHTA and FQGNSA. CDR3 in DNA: TGTGCCAGCAGCTTAGGGACACTTAACACTGAAGCTTTCTTT. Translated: CASSLGTLNTEAFF.